This T cell receptor (beta chain) was sequenced in a study of T-cell memory formation after mild COVID-19. Germline CDR1 is MNHEY and CDR2 is SVGAGI. CDR3 size: 12 residues. Losses at the gene ends were 10 bases for V and 10 bases for J; bases not matched to a gene: 12. The table lists this clonotype with a few counts. What it binds is unknown. Study-wide results and caveats: Clones shrinking between day 15 and 85 showed a balanced CD4/CD8 split, and those that grew later tilted toward CD4+. Most CD4+ clones that shrank were in CM and EM, while CD8+ ones turned up in EMRA.

TCRalpha and TCRbeta libraries used 5'RACE with constant-segment primers and UMIs. TCRdb redid the calling of the 5' RACE reads with MiXCR, one entry per CDR3 protein. The data show approximately 290,000 distinct CDR3 sequences, with approximately 15% seen just once and approximately 23% held by the top ten. The chain is built from TRBV6-5 and TRBJ1-1; 7 positions agree with TRBD1. The TCR comes from a man younger than 30 who had mild COVID-19 (a few samples of this study predate the infection). Cell type and time point are not known. Sequencing was done on a sample of PBMCs or a T cell subset sorted from them (not recorded which). The CDR3 nucleotides read TGTGCCACCCAAATCGACAGGGTTCGAGCTTTCTTT. Translated, it gives CATQIDRVRAFF.